Listed below are T cell receptor beta chains from one sample, sequenced in a study of T cells in Graves' hyperthyroidism and ophthalmopathy. TCRdb called the multiplex PCR reads again in MiXCR, with one record for every CDR3 protein. The sample includes a few hundred thousand distinct CDR3 sequences, around 14% of them seen just once. Source material: blood. These receptors were obtained from a woman aged 25 to 39 with Graves' hyperthyroidism. Both conserved end residues are part of each CDR3. Clone sizes are given selectively: once, few, many, or a class where the clone is expanded.

size	J	V	CDR3
NA	TRBJ2-7	TRBV20-1	CSARDSQARPEKAYEQYF
NA	TRBJ1-4	TRBV28	CASTHRGWGEKLFF
many	TRBJ2-7	TRBV20-1	CSARFRIGEQYF
NA	TRBJ2-2	TRBV7-2	CASSLESSGSPGELFF
NA	TRBJ2-3	TRBV10-3	CASTGTSDTDTQYF
NA	TRBJ1-1	TRBV9	CASSPPARGPITEAFF
few	TRBJ1-1	TRBV30	CAWSDPGRNTEAFF
NA	TRBJ1-2	TRBV19	CAILTGKDGYTF
few	TRBJ2-7	TRBV6-2/TRBV6-3	CASSDRLAGGLHEQYF
NA	TRBJ2-2	TRBV19	CASSIELAGYTGELFF
many	TRBJ2-3	TRBV18	CASSPTSGILNTQYF
many	TRBJ2-7	TRBV19	CASSISGARAHEQYF
NA	TRBJ1-4	TRBV16	CASSPQQGDIEKLFF
NA	TRBJ1-5	TRBV7-9	CASSSSTVTNQPQHF
many	TRBJ2-3	TRBV7-2	CASSLNLLAGGDTQYF
NA	TRBJ1-4	TRBV20-1	CSARGSLGEKLFF
NA	TRBJ1-1	TRBV14	CASSQESWRVRMNTEAFF
many	TRBJ2-5	TRBV20-1	CSPRMREGLKTQYF
many	TRBJ1-5	TRBV20-1	CSAGEKTTRLPQHF
many	TRBJ1-2	TRBV28	CASSFGTGYGYTF
NA	TRBJ1-4	TRBV6-2/TRBV6-3	CASSIYATNEKLFF
many	TRBJ2-7	TRBV3-1	CASSGAGGPYEQYF
NA	TRBJ1-2	TRBV5-1	CASSLPGAYNYGYTF
many	TRBJ2-5	TRBV5-1	CASSYSSGVQETQYF
NA	TRBJ2-7	TRBV28	CASSARQVGNEQYF
many	TRBJ2-1	TRBV12-3/TRBV12-4	CASSRAATSYNEQFF
many	TRBJ2-3	TRBV20-1	CSARGLAGWSTDTQYF
many	TRBJ1-1	TRBV12-3/TRBV12-4	CASSLGGAEAFF
NA	TRBJ2-7	TRBV27	CASSLHGDSTYEQYF
NA	TRBJ2-2	TRBV4-2	CASSGLAGGPDTGELFF
NA	TRBJ2-3	TRBV6-1	CASSRASTDTQYF
once	TRBJ2-1	TRBV11-2	CASSLRVSYNEQFF
many	TRBJ2-7	TRBV20-1	CSTRRQGGGEQYF
many	TRBJ2-1	TRBV2	CASEAGTGAFYNEQFF
few	TRBJ2-5	TRBV5-8	CASSPPGSGGFQETQYF
few	TRBJ2-7	TRBV5-1	CASSSSAGTGSYEQYF
NA	TRBJ2-7	TRBV30	CAWSVASGTYEQYF
NA	TRBJ2-1	TRBV5-1	CASSISGSSLNEQFF
NA	TRBJ2-7	TRBV20-1	CSATGQGGEQYF
NA	TRBJ2-1	TRBV4-2	CASSQNLAGSYNEQFF
NA	TRBJ1-2	TRBV10-2	CDSSQVRSAYGYTF
NA	TRBJ2-3	TRBV6-1	CASSRAGQGADTQYF
few	TRBJ2-1	TRBV12-3/TRBV12-4	CASTLDRYNEQFF
many	TRBJ2-1	TRBV27	CASSRWTGVGPSSYNEQFF
NA	TRBJ2-2	TRBV18	CASSRDRDGGELFF
medium-sized	TRBJ2-5	TRBV11-2	CASSSTLGQLGETQYF